These T cell receptor beta chains were read from a single sample in a study of Graves' ophthalmopathy and Graves' hyperthyroidism. TCRdb independently ran MiXCR on the multiplex PCR reads; one entry per CDR3 protein. Of 260,000 or so distinct CDR3 sequences in the sample, around 45% were seen once. The specimen sequenced was peripheral blood. These receptors were obtained from an adult man with Graves' ophthalmopathy. CDR3s include the opening cysteine and the closing phenylalanine or tryptophan. The order of the fields is V gene, D gene, J gene, clone size, CDR3 protein, CDR3 DNA. The D gene is left open where the match is weak. Clone size is stated in some rows and not others, as once, few, many or a class when expanded.

v_gene: TRBV19; d_gene: -; j_gene: TRBJ1-5; abundance: -; CDR3aa: CASSWGSSNQPQHF; CDR3nt: TGTGCCAGTAGTTGGGGGAGCAGCAATCAGCCCCAGCATTTT
v_gene: TRBV15; d_gene: -; j_gene: TRBJ2-6; abundance: -; CDR3aa: CATSRDFPDVLAF; CDR3nt: TGTGCCACCAGCAGAGATTTCCCCGACGTCCTGGCTTTC
v_gene: TRBV6-5; d_gene: TRBD1; j_gene: TRBJ2-7; abundance: -; CDR3aa: CASSGLGQGAYEQHF; CDR3nt: TGTGCCAGCAGTGGGCTGGGACAGGGGGCTTACGAGCAGCACTTC
v_gene: TRBV12-3/TRBV12-4; d_gene: -; j_gene: TRBJ1-6; abundance: -; CDR3aa: CASSLGRTYNSPLHF; CDR3nt: TGTGCCAGCAGCTTAGGACGGACATATAATTCACCCCTCCACTTT
v_gene: TRBV12-3/TRBV12-4; d_gene: TRBD1; j_gene: TRBJ2-2; abundance: few; CDR3aa: CASLAGQGRGGELFF; CDR3nt: TGTGCCAGCCTGGCGGGACAGGGGAGAGGCGGGGAGCTGTTTTTT
v_gene: TRBV4-1; d_gene: -; j_gene: TRBJ2-2; abundance: -; CDR3aa: CASSQKAATNTGELFF; CDR3nt: TGCGCCAGCAGCCAAAAAGCGGCCACGAACACCGGGGAGCTGTTTTTT
v_gene: TRBV20-1; d_gene: -; j_gene: TRBJ1-1; abundance: -; CDR3aa: CSAPNRISMNTEAFF; CDR3nt: TGCAGTGCCCCAAACAGGATCTCCATGAACACTGAAGCTTTCTTT
v_gene: TRBV7-2; d_gene: -; j_gene: TRBJ2-7; abundance: -; CDR3aa: CASSSGPPYEQYF; CDR3nt: TGTGCCAGCAGTTCCGGGCCGCCCTACGAGCAGTACTTC
v_gene: TRBV5-1; d_gene: -; j_gene: TRBJ2-2; abundance: -; CDR3aa: CASSLPDWAGELFF; CDR3nt: TGCGCCAGCAGCTTGCCAGATTGGGCCGGGGAGCTGTTTTTT
v_gene: TRBV7-9; d_gene: -; j_gene: TRBJ2-7; abundance: once; CDR3aa: CASSLESPPYEQYF; CDR3nt: TGTGCCAGCAGCTTAGAGTCTCCGCCCTACGAGCAGTACTTC
v_gene: TRBV5-8; d_gene: -; j_gene: TRBJ2-7; abundance: -; CDR3aa: CASNDVGNYEQYF; CDR3nt: TGTGCCAGCAACGATGTCGGGAACTACGAGCAGTACTTC
v_gene: TRBV28; d_gene: -; j_gene: TRBJ1-2; abundance: -; CDR3aa: CASSPDLGAGAGYTF; CDR3nt: TGTGCCAGCAGTCCTGACCTAGGGGCCGGAGCTGGCTACACCTTC
v_gene: TRBV19; d_gene: -; j_gene: TRBJ1-6; abundance: -; CDR3aa: CASEKTGFNSPLHF; CDR3nt: TGTGCCAGTGAGAAGACAGGCTTTAATTCACCCCTCCACTTT
v_gene: TRBV5-1; d_gene: TRBD1; j_gene: TRBJ1-5; abundance: -; CDR3aa: CASSFGQGGGKQPQHF; CDR3nt: TGCGCCAGCAGCTTCGGACAGGGAGGGGGCAAGCAGCCCCAGCATTTT
v_gene: TRBV29-1; d_gene: -; j_gene: TRBJ1-2; abundance: -; CDR3aa: CSVGGGEFIYGYTF; CDR3nt: TGCAGCGTTGGGGGAGGAGAATTTATCTATGGCTACACCTTC
v_gene: TRBV20-1; d_gene: -; j_gene: TRBJ1-5; abundance: -; CDR3aa: CSARADSNPPQHF; CDR3nt: TGCAGTGCTAGAGCTGATAGCAATCCGCCCCAGCATTTT
v_gene: TRBV24-1; d_gene: TRBD2; j_gene: TRBJ2-6; abundance: -; CDR3aa: CASSSYSGRPGANVLTF; CDR3nt: TGTGCCAGCAGTTCCTATAGCGGGAGGCCTGGGGCCAACGTCCTGACTTTC
v_gene: TRBV29-1; d_gene: TRBD2; j_gene: TRBJ2-2; abundance: many; CDR3aa: CSVLASGSGGTGELFF; CDR3nt: TGCAGCGTTCTCGCTAGCGGGAGTGGCGGGACCGGGGAGCTGTTTTTT
v_gene: TRBV5-1; d_gene: -; j_gene: TRBJ1-5; abundance: -; CDR3aa: CASSFGDGDTYQPQHF; CDR3nt: TGCGCCAGCAGCTTCGGTGATGGGGACACTTATCAGCCCCAGCATTTT
v_gene: TRBV9; d_gene: -; j_gene: TRBJ1-2; abundance: few; CDR3aa: CASSVTGTLLGYTF; CDR3nt: TGTGCCAGCAGCGTAACAGGGACCCTCTTGGGCTACACCTTC
v_gene: TRBV19; d_gene: TRBD1; j_gene: TRBJ1-1; abundance: -; CDR3aa: CASAPTGLRDTEAFF; CDR3nt: TGTGCCAGTGCTCCGACAGGGCTCAGGGACACTGAAGCTTTCTTT
v_gene: TRBV10-3; d_gene: -; j_gene: TRBJ1-5; abundance: -; CDR3aa: CAISDDWGRNQPQHF; CDR3nt: TGTGCCATCAGTGATGATTGGGGTCGGAATCAGCCCCAGCATTTT
v_gene: TRBV11-2; d_gene: TRBD1; j_gene: TRBJ2-2; abundance: few; CDR3aa: CASSPGTADTGELFF; CDR3nt: TGTGCCAGCAGCCCCGGGACAGCGGACACCGGGGAGCTGTTTTTT
v_gene: TRBV12-3/TRBV12-4; d_gene: -; j_gene: TRBJ2-6; abundance: few; CDR3aa: CASTMGRSGANVLTF; CDR3nt: TGTGCCAGCACCATGGGGCGTTCTGGGGCCAACGTCCTGACTTTC
v_gene: TRBV29-1; d_gene: -; j_gene: TRBJ1-4; abundance: few; CDR3aa: CSVDTNEKLFF; CDR3nt: TGCAGCGTTGACACCAATGAAAAACTGTTTTTT
v_gene: TRBV7-3; d_gene: -; j_gene: TRBJ2-7; abundance: -; CDR3aa: CASSSWDAGEQYF; CDR3nt: TGTGCCAGCAGCTCCTGGGACGCAGGCGAGCAGTACTTC
v_gene: TRBV12-3/TRBV12-4; d_gene: -; j_gene: TRBJ1-1; abundance: -; CDR3aa: CASTFIYTEAFF; CDR3nt: TGTGCCAGCACCTTCATCTACACTGAAGCTTTCTTT
v_gene: TRBV29-1; d_gene: TRBD1; j_gene: TRBJ1-2; abundance: -; CDR3aa: CSVYGGTGPYGYTF; CDR3nt: TGCAGCGTCTACGGGGGGACAGGGCCTTATGGCTACACCTTC
v_gene: TRBV7-2; d_gene: -; j_gene: TRBJ2-2; abundance: -; CDR3aa: CASSLGKTGELFF; CDR3nt: TGTGCCAGCAGCTTAGGAAAAACCGGGGAGCTGTTTTTT
v_gene: TRBV20-1; d_gene: TRBD2; j_gene: TRBJ2-7; abundance: -; CDR3aa: CSAPPSGSSYEQYF; CDR3nt: TGCAGTGCCCCTCCTAGCGGGAGCTCCTACGAGCAGTACTTC
v_gene: TRBV24-1; d_gene: -; j_gene: TRBJ1-2; abundance: -; CDR3aa: CASSQSPGGGRGYTF; CDR3nt: TGTGCCAGCAGCCAAAGCCCCGGGGGGGGGCGAGGCTACACCTTC
v_gene: TRBV20-1; d_gene: TRBD1; j_gene: TRBJ1-1; abundance: -; CDR3aa: CSARDQGASDTEAFF; CDR3nt: TGCAGTGCTAGAGATCAGGGGGCTAGCGACACTGAAGCTTTCTTT
v_gene: TRBV24-1; d_gene: -; j_gene: TRBJ1-2; abundance: -; CDR3aa: CATSDPESQGIHGYTF; CDR3nt: TGTGCCACCAGTGACCCCGAAAGCCAGGGAATTCATGGCTACACCTTC
v_gene: TRBV3-1; d_gene: TRBD1; j_gene: TRBJ1-1; abundance: -; CDR3aa: CASSPEEGATEAFF; CDR3nt: TGTGCCAGCAGCCCGGAGGAGGGGGCCACTGAAGCTTTCTTT
v_gene: TRBV13; d_gene: -; j_gene: TRBJ1-6; abundance: -; CDR3aa: CASSPRPGQNSPLHF; CDR3nt: TGTGCCAGCAGCCCCCGCCCAGGACAGAATTCACCCCTCCACTTT
v_gene: TRBV19; d_gene: -; j_gene: TRBJ1-4; abundance: once; CDR3aa: CASSFSLWSATNEKLFF; CDR3nt: TGTGCCAGTAGTTTTTCTCTTTGGTCCGCAACTAATGAAAAACTGTTTTTT
v_gene: TRBV6-5; d_gene: -; j_gene: TRBJ1-2; abundance: -; CDR3aa: CASRHRFKTGSRGYTF; CDR3nt: TGTGCCAGCAGACACCGCTTCAAGACAGGTTCCCGGGGCTACACCTTC
v_gene: TRBV12-3/TRBV12-4; d_gene: -; j_gene: TRBJ1-4; abundance: -; CDR3aa: CASNQQGRNEKLFF; CDR3nt: TGTGCCAGCAACCAACAGGGTAGAAATGAAAAACTGTTTTTT
v_gene: TRBV7-9; d_gene: -; j_gene: TRBJ1-3; abundance: -; CDR3aa: CASSLAGENTIYF; CDR3nt: TGTGCCAGCAGCTTAGCAGGGGAAAACACCATATATTTT
v_gene: TRBV19; d_gene: TRBD2; j_gene: TRBJ2-7; abundance: -; CDR3aa: CASSINSGGAYEQYF; CDR3nt: TGTGCCAGTAGCATCAATAGCGGGGGGGCGTACGAGCAGTACTTC
v_gene: TRBV20-1; d_gene: TRBD2; j_gene: TRBJ2-7; abundance: few; CDR3aa: CSASSGLAGYEQYF; CDR3nt: TGCAGTGCTAGTTCGGGACTAGCGGGGTACGAGCAGTACTTC
v_gene: TRBV7-9; d_gene: -; j_gene: TRBJ1-5; abundance: few; CDR3aa: CASSFISGVQHF; CDR3nt: TGTGCCAGCAGCTTTATATCAGGGGTCCAGCATTTT
v_gene: TRBV12-3/TRBV12-4; d_gene: -; j_gene: TRBJ1-2; abundance: -; CDR3aa: CASHKMVGGAATF; CDR3nt: TGTGCCAGCCATAAAATGGTGGGGGGCGCGGCCACCTTC
v_gene: TRBV10-3; d_gene: TRBD2; j_gene: TRBJ2-5; abundance: -; CDR3aa: CAIRGGTSPETQYF; CDR3nt: TGTGCCATCAGGGGGGGGACTAGCCCGGAGACCCAGTACTTC
v_gene: TRBV7-2; d_gene: TRBD1; j_gene: TRBJ1-5; abundance: few; CDR3aa: CASSLGQGSNQPQHF; CDR3nt: TGTGCCAGCAGCTTAGGACAGGGAAGCAATCAGCCCCAGCATTTT
v_gene: TRBV9; d_gene: TRBD1; j_gene: TRBJ1-1; abundance: few; CDR3aa: CASRETGDRGEAFF; CDR3nt: TGTGCCAGCAGGGAGACCGGGGACAGAGGTGAAGCTTTCTTT
v_gene: TRBV10-3; d_gene: -; j_gene: TRBJ1-5; abundance: -; CDR3aa: CAISGAGNQPQHF; CDR3nt: TGTGCCATCAGTGGAGCCGGCAATCAGCCCCAGCATTTT
v_gene: TRBV29-1; d_gene: -; j_gene: TRBJ1-3; abundance: -; CDR3aa: CSVVPAGFGNTIYF; CDR3nt: TGCAGCGTCGTTCCGGCAGGGTTCGGAAACACCATATATTTT
v_gene: TRBV10-2; d_gene: -; j_gene: TRBJ2-7; abundance: many; CDR3aa: CASSDGLRAEQYF; CDR3nt: TGCGCCAGCAGTGACGGACTTCGCGCCGAGCAGTACTTC